The 32 T cell receptor beta chains below all came from one sample that was sequenced in a study of blood T cell repertoires in COVID-19. The protocol was immunoSEQ multiplex PCR, while the TCRdb copy is restricted to in-frame clones and leaves out a portion. The top ten clones hold about a sixth of a sample with about 95,000 clones, 87% of them seen once. The sequencing sample was made of peripheral blood. These receptors were taken from a human donor in a cohort sampled during active COVID-19.

The V and J genes are TRBV27 and TRBJ2-4; the match to TRBD1 covers 12 bases. With 2 bases clipped from V and 1 base from J, the junction kept 9 bases outside the gene matches. Germline CDR1 reads MNHEY; CDR2 reads SMNVEV (reference sequence). CDR3 length: 19 amino acids. The CDR3 loop is CASSLRDRGLGWAKNIQYF. The CDR3 DNA is TGTGCCAGCAGTTTAAGGGACAGGGGGCTTGGATGGGCCAAAAACATTCAGTACTTC.

This clone appeared once. V gene TRBV6-6 combines with J gene TRBJ1-6; tentatively, D is TRBD1 (6 bases). The CDR3 covers 15 residues. Germline CDR1 reads MNHNY; CDR2 reads SVGAGI (reference sequence). V was cut by 2 bases and J by 8 bases, with 13 bases left in between. The CDR3 loop is CASSYGTGIYSPLHF. The DNA of the CDR3 is TGTGCCAGCAGTTACGGCACAGGGATATATTCACCCCTCCACTTT.

The rearrangement joins TRBV6-1 to TRBJ1-2, with TRBD1 matching over 7 bases. Germline values: CDR1 MNHNS, CDR2 SASEGT. The CDR3 is 13 residues long. V lost 6 bases, J lost 9 bases, and 10 bases stayed unmatched. CDR3 amino acids: CASREGQTYRYTF. Here the CDR3 DNA reads TGTGCCAGCAGAGAGGGACAGACCTACCGCTACACCTTC.

The chain is built from TRBV7-9 and TRBJ2-7, with D possibly being TRBD2 (5 bases). Germline values: CDR1 SEHNR, CDR2 FQNEAQ (reference sequence). Trimming removed 5 bases from V and 0 bases from J, with 11 bases in between. The CDR3 loop spans 14 amino acids. This chain's CDR3 is CASSRGESSYEQYF. In DNA form, the CDR3 reads TGTGCCAGCAGCCGGGGAGAGAGCTCCTACGAGCAGTACTTC.

The chain recombines TRBV27 with TRBJ1-3; 8 bases are shared with TRBD1. The CDR3 is 15 residues long. Trimming cost V 4 bases and J 4 bases; bases outside gene matches: 6. CDR1 is MNHEY, CDR2 SMNVEV, per germline (reference sequence). CDR3 nucleotides: TGTGCCAGCAGTTCGGACAGGGCTATCGGAAACACCATATATTTT. Encoded protein: CASSSDRAIGNTIYF.

The chain is built from TRBV5-4 and TRBJ2-5, with 9 bases matching TRBD1. The germline gives CDR1 SGHNT, CDR2 YYREEE (reference sequence). The junction had 7 bases not matched to a gene; V was cut back by 1 base and J by 3 bases. The CDR3 is made up of 16 amino acids. The CDR3 region has the DNA TGTGCCAGCAGCTTGCCCGCGGGACAGGGAGAAGAGACCCAGTACTTC. This encodes CASSLPAGQGEETQYF.

Written as DNA, the CDR3 is TGTGCCAGCAGCTTAGGACTCAGGAACACTGAAGCTTTCTTT. Protein product: CASSLGLRNTEAFF. The genes are TRBV7-2 and TRBJ1-1; D is ambiguous. Germline assignment: CDR1 SGHTA and CDR2 FQGNSA. CDR3 length equals 14 residues. V lost 1 base and J 1 base, leaving 7 bases between the germline ends.

The chain links TRBV28 to TRBJ1-5; D is possibly TRBD1 (6 bases). Per germline, CDR1 MDHEN and CDR2 SYDVKM. The CDR3 spans 14 residues. V was pared by 4 bases and J by 0 bases, with 7 bases between. The CDR3 DNA reads as TGTGCCAGCAGTTCGGGACATAGCAATCAGCCCCAGCATTTT. As protein: CASSSGHSNQPQHF.

This clone was observed a few times. The chain uses TRBV5-6 and TRBJ1-6; 7 positions agree with TRBD1. Losses at the gene ends were 1 base for V and 8 bases for J; bases not matched to a gene: 3. From germline, CDR1 is SGHDT and CDR2 YYEEEE. This CDR3 is 14 amino acids long. CDR3 sequence: CASSLNRGDSPLHF. In DNA form, the CDR3 reads TGTGCCAGCAGCTTGAACAGGGGTGATTCACCCCTCCACTTT.

This sequence joins TRBV25-1 and TRBJ2-5; 8 bases line up with TRBD1. Germline V CDR1 and CDR2: MGHDK, SYGVNS. CDR3 length: 13 residues. Trimming removed 5 bases from V and 5 bases from J; junction bases left unmatched: 4. The CDR3 coding sequence is TGTGCCAGCAGTTGGCGGACAGGGGAGACCCAGTACTTC. As protein: CASSWRTGETQYF.

The rearrangement joins TRBV9 to TRBJ1-1; possibly TRBD1 for D (5 bases). Germline CDR1 and CDR2: SGDLS and YYNGEE. The V gene lost 0 bases and the J gene lost 5 bases, with 8 bases spanning the gap. The CDR3 is made up of 13 amino acids. The DNA for the CDR3 is TGTGCCAGCAGCGTAGTATCAGGGACTGAAGCTTTCTTT. Protein product: CASSVVSGTEAFF. Drawing the rest from reference TRBV9 and TRBJ1-1, the complete variable domain is DSGVTQTPKHLITATGQRVTLRCSPRSGDLSVYWYQQSLDQGLQFLIQYYNGEERAKGNILERFSAQQFPDLHSELNLSSLELGDSALYFCASSVVSGTEAFFGQGTRLTVV.

The chain recombines TRBV19 with TRBJ2-7; no clear D. V lost 8 bases and J lost 0, with 11 bases in between. This CDR3 contains 13 residues. Germline V gene lookup returns CDR1 LNHDA and CDR2 SQIVND (reference sequence). The CDR3 loop reads CASSQASSYEQYF. The CDR3 nucleotides read TGTGCCAGTTCCCAGGCGAGCTCCTACGAGCAGTACTTC.

V is TRBV7-2 and J is TRBJ1-2, with D possibly TRBD1 on 6 matching bases. Germline CDR1 and CDR2: SGHTA and FQGNSA. The V end lost 1 base, the J end lost 3 bases, and 9 bases lay between the germline ends. The CDR3 totals 14 residues. The CDR3 nucleotides are TGTGCCAGCAGCTTAGAGAGACAGGACTATGGCTACACCTTC. This translates into CASSLERQDYGYTF.

The V call is TRBV4-3, the J call TRBJ2-7; 10 nucleotides line up with TRBD2. The CDR3 totals 17 residues. V gave up 0 bases and J gave up 2 bases; unmatched junction bases: 7. Germline CDR1 is LGHNA and CDR2 is YSLEER. CDR3 protein: CASSQDFGLAVPYEQYF. CDR3 bases: TGCGCCAGCAGCCAAGATTTTGGACTAGCGGTACCCTACGAGCAGTACTTC.

V and J are TRBV4-1 and TRBJ2-3; D not resolved. Deletions cut 2 bases from V and 0 bases from J, with 6 bases between. In germline, CDR1 is MGHRA, CDR2 YSYEKL. The CDR3 covers 14 residues. As DNA, the CDR3 is TGCGCCAGCAGCCAACAACTAAGCACAGATACGCAGTATTTT. Residues: CASSQQLSTDTQYF.

This clone was recorded once. This CDR3 is CASRLWSRSYNSPLHF. CDR3 in DNA: TGCGCCAGCAGACTTTGGAGCCGCTCCTATAATTCACCCCTCCACTTT. The chain links TRBV5-1 to TRBJ1-6; D is uncertain. This CDR3 has 16 amino acids. Per the germline V gene, CDR1 is SGHRS and CDR2 is YFSETQ. Trimming took 5 bases from V and 0 from J, leaving 12 bases between them. The full variable domain, rest sourced from reference TRBV5-1 and TRBJ1-6, is KAGVTQTPRYLIKTRGQQVTLSCSPISGHRSVSWYQQTPGQGLQFLFEYFSETQRNKGNFPGRFSGRQFSNSRSEMNVSTLELGDSALYLCASRLWSRSYNSPLHFGNGTRLTVT.

The chain employs TRBV7-6 and TRBJ2-7, with 8 bases that match TRBD2. This CDR3 has 15 amino acids. J was trimmed by 0 bases and V by 1 base; bases with no gene match: 2. CDR1 SGHVS and CDR2 FNYEAQ come from the germline V gene. CDR3 in amino acids: CASSLGGGSSYEQYF. Here the CDR3 DNA reads TGTGCCAGCAGCTTAGGCGGGGGGAGCTCCTACGAGCAGTACTTC.

This clone was observed once. The chain couples TRBV3-1 (or the pseudogene TRBV3-2) to TRBJ1-4, with TRBD1 matching 9 bases. The V gene's germline CDR1 is LGHDT and CDR2 YNNKEL (reference sequence). The CDR3 totals 16 residues. Trimming took 1 base from V and 9 from J; bases not matched to a gene: 9. The CDR3 DNA is TGTGCCAGCAGCCAAGGTCTGACAGGGGGTCGGAAAAAACTGTTTTTT. Protein sequence: CASSQGLTGGRKKLFF.

This chain links TRBV7-2 with TRBJ1-6, with TRBD1 as a possible D gene (6 bases). The CDR3 has 15 residues. CDR1 and CDR2 (germline): SGHTA, FQGNSA. V dropped 5 bases and J dropped 9 bases, with 17 bases sitting between them. CDR3 amino acids: CASSPAAGAGSPLHF. The DNA of the CDR3 is TGTGCCAGCAGCCCAGCGGCAGGGGCAGGTTCACCCCTCCACTTT. The full variable domain, its missing parts supplied by reference TRBV7-2 and TRBJ1-6, is GAGVSQSPSNKVTEKGKDVELRCDPISGHTALYWYRQSLGQGLEFLIYFQGNSAPDKSGLPSDRFSAERTGGSVSTLTIQRTQQEDSAVYLCASSPAAGAGSPLHFGNGTRLTVT.

This clone was detected only a few times. The CDR3, as DNA: TGTGCCAGCAGCCCCGACAGGTCTGGAAACACCATATATTTT. The encoded protein is CASSPDRSGNTIYF. The J gene is TRBJ1-3, the V gene TRBV5-6; D might be TRBD1 (6 bases). Germline V lookup: CDR1 SGHDT, CDR2 YYEEEE. The germline V and J ends were trimmed by 4 bases and 1 base, with 9 bases remaining between them. The CDR3 length is 14 residues.

The chain couples TRBV7-6 to TRBJ2-1; 12 bases fit TRBD2. This CDR3 is built from 16 residues. The germline V gene encodes CDR1 SGHVS and CDR2 FNYEAQ. The V and J ends lost 5 bases and 4 bases, in that order; junction bases with no gene match: 6. This chain's CDR3 is CASSPLTSGGYNEQFF. CDR3 coding DNA: TGTGCCAGCAGCCCGCTGACTAGCGGGGGATACAATGAGCAGTTCTTC.

This clone was observed a handful of times. This chain joins TRBV19 and TRBJ1-4, with 7 bases matching TRBD1. J was trimmed by 4 bases and V by 5 bases; bases with no gene match: 4. The germline gives CDR1 LNHDA, CDR2 SQIVND (reference sequence). The CDR3 consists of 14 residues. The CDR3 loop reads CASSGYRGNEKLFF. CDR3 in DNA: TGTGCCAGTAGTGGGTACAGGGGTAATGAAAAACTGTTTTTT.

This sequence joins TRBV6-6 and TRBJ2-3; D not resolved. The CDR3 is 15 residues long. Deletions cut 2 bases from V and 4 bases from J, with 13 bases between. CDR1 and CDR2 from the germline V gene are MNHNY and SVGAGI (reference sequence). CDR3 DNA: TGTGCCAGCAGTTACAGTTTGGTAGCCGCAGATACGCAGTATTTT. Its translation is CASSYSLVAADTQYF.

V is TRBV7-9 and J is TRBJ2-1, with D hard to call. Germline-derived CDR1 and CDR2 are SEHNR and FQNEAQ (reference sequence). CDR3 length: 15 amino acids. V lost 5 bases and J 8 bases, leaving 19 bases between the germline ends. The CDR3 region has the DNA TGTGCCAGCAGCCCCTGGGTGAGGAATGTAGATGAGCAGTTCTTC. Its translation: CASSPWVRNVDEQFF.

V and J are TRBV5-1 and TRBJ2-1; TRBD1 matches 9 bases. Trimming cost V 7 bases and J 1 base; bases outside gene matches: 6. This CDR3 is 15 amino acids long. In germline, CDR1 is SGHRS, CDR2 YFSETQ. The CDR3 loop reads CASRTGGASYNEQFF. For the CDR3, the DNA is TGCGCCAGCCGTACAGGGGGCGCGTCCTACAATGAGCAGTTCTTC.

The rearrangement joins TRBV29-1 to TRBJ1-1; a weak D match, TRBD1 (5 bases). The CDR3 spans 13 residues. Deletions cut 4 bases from V and 4 bases from J, with 13 bases between. Germline CDR1 reads SQVTM; CDR2 reads ANQGSEA. The chain's CDR3 is CSVGGGGGTEAFF. The CDR3 DNA reads TGCAGCGTTGGGGGTGGGGGAGGCACTGAAGCTTTCTTT.

The rearrangement uses TRBV29-1 and TRBJ1-2; D is undetermined. This CDR3 comprises 12 residues. Germline V gives CDR1 SQVTM, CDR2 ANQGSEA. With 7 bases removed from V and 4 bases from J, the gap between germline ends came to 13 bases. The DNA of the CDR3 is TGCAGCGGCCAACAGTCAGGCTATGGCTACACCTTC. It yields the protein CSGQQSGYGYTF.

The chain recombines TRBV5-6 with TRBJ1-5; no firm D call. With 0 bases removed from V and 11 bases from J, the gap between germline ends came to 18 bases. Germline lookup yields CDR1 SGHDT and CDR2 YYEEEE. The CDR3 is made up of 15 amino acids. The CDR3 bases are TGTGCCAGCAGCTTGGCCGGCAGCGGACTTATGTCCCAGCATTTT. This codes for CASSLAGSGLMSQHF.

The V gene is TRBV30, the J gene TRBJ1-4; D is unclear. CDR3 length: 15 amino acids. Trimming left V 1 base short and J 4 bases short, with 13 bases between. Germline values: CDR1 GTSNPN, CDR2 SVGIG (reference sequence). In DNA, the CDR3 is TGTGCCTGGAGTGACACGGGTAGCCATAATGAAAAACTGTTTTTT. Its translation: CAWSDTGSHNEKLFF.

The rearrangement links TRBV18 to TRBJ2-3; no firm D call. The CDR3 runs 12 residues. Trimming removed 4 bases at V and 4 bases at J, with 6 bases between. Looked up from germline, CDR1 is KGHSH and CDR2 is LQKENI. CDR3 sequence: CASSRRADTQYF. As DNA, the CDR3 is TGTGCCAGCTCACGACGGGCAGATACGCAGTATTTT.

The chain carries TRBV20-1 and TRBJ1-1; D uncertain. Trimming removed 3 bases from V and 1 base from J, with 9 bases in between. Per the germline V gene, CDR1 is DFQATT and CDR2 is SNEGSKA (reference sequence). The CDR3 runs to 13 residues. CDR3 sequence: CSASLQANTEAFF. For the CDR3, the DNA is TGCAGTGCTAGTCTTCAGGCGAACACTGAAGCTTTCTTT.

This chain joins TRBV9 and TRBJ2-5; 7 nucleotides align to TRBD1. The V gene's germline CDR1 is SGDLS and CDR2 YYNGEE. The CDR3 covers 15 residues. V was pared by 0 bases and J by 3 bases, with 5 bases of the junction left unmatched. The CDR3 region is CASSVAAGQEETQYF. The CDR3 nucleotides read TGTGCCAGCAGCGTAGCCGCCGGACAGGAAGAGACCCAGTACTTC.